This T cell receptor beta chain was identified in a study of shared clonotypes between healthy human individuals. Study overall: Donors were two women and three men aged 18 to 49. A donor's plate count was three for CD4 naive and three for CD4 memory; CD8 naive had two and CD8 memory one.

CDR1 and CDR2 (germline): MNHEY, SMNVEV (reference sequence). The CDR3 totals 12 residues. Trimming took off 4 bases at V and 3 bases at J, with 7 bases between the two ends. On sorted subsets, replicate PCRs used roughly 190 ng DNA, or some 28,000 T cell genomes. Here immunoSEQ multiplex PCR was the method, and the copy in TCRdb shows in-frame clones only, minus some. Among about 2 million clones listed, about 95% were seen once. Naive CD8 populations comprised CD45RO-negative cells positively selected for CCR7, excluding terminally differentiated effector memory CD45RA+ cells. Adult donors, all healthy and HIV-negative, had no recent acute infections or vaccinations. Only one count was recorded for this clone. The identical CDR3 is also encoded by other nucleotide sequences in the sample.

This TCR derives from a man between 18 and 35 years old in good health. The chain has TRBV27 and TRBJ2-7; D not resolved. The sequenced material came from naive CD8+ T cells sorted from blood. CDR3 loop: CASSSRGYEQYF. The CDR3, as DNA: TGTGCCAGCAGTTCACGAGGCTACGAGCAGTACTTC.